Presented here are 7 T cell receptor beta chains from one specimen sequenced in a study of shared clonotypes between healthy human individuals. Only CD45RO-negative cells positively selected for CCR7 counted as naive CD8 cells, so terminally differentiated effector memory CD45RA+ cells were excluded. The repertoire was sequenced with immunoSEQ multiplex PCR; TCRdb's copy has only in-frame clones and lacks some. The sample yields some 2.1 million clones, roughly 94% seen once. Sample: naive CD8+ T cells sorted from blood. These receptors were taken from a man aged 18 to 30 in good health.

V is TRBV4-1 and J is TRBJ1-2; 7 bases agree with TRBD1. CDR3 length equals 14 residues. The germline gives CDR1 MGHRA, CDR2 YSYEKL. V lost 2 bases, J lost 3 bases, and 3 bases stayed unmatched. CDR3 amino acids: CASSQMGQYYGYTF. CDR3 DNA sequence: TGCGCCAGCAGCCAAATGGGACAGTACTATGGCTACACCTTC.

The chain recombines TRBV28 with TRBJ2-5; no clear D gene. Trimming removed 6 bases from V and 2 bases from J, with 13 bases in between. Germline V lookup: CDR1 MDHEN, CDR2 SYDVKM. This CDR3 is 14 amino acids long. The CDR3 nucleotides are TGTGCCAGCAGCCTCCTTACAGAACAAGAGACCCAGTACTTC. Translation: CASSLLTEQETQYF. Looking up the rest from reference TRBV28 and TRBJ2-5 gives the full variable domain: DVKVTQSSRYLVKRTGEKVFLECVQDMDHENMFWYRQDPGLGLRLIYFSYDVKMKEKGDIPEGYSVSREKKERFSLILESASTNQTSMYLCASSLLTEQETQYFGPGTRLLVL.

This chain joins TRBV4-1 and TRBJ1-3; a weak D match, TRBD1 (5 bases). V lost 3 bases to trimming and J lost 4 bases, with 10 bases between them. This CDR3 is built from 14 residues. The germline gives CDR1 MGHRA, CDR2 YSYEKL. CDR3 sequence: CASSQRGTGNTIYF. The DNA for the CDR3 is TGCGCCAGCAGCCAGAGGGGTACCGGAAACACCATATATTTT.

J is TRBJ1-1 and V is TRBV5-3; D perhaps matches TRBD1 (5 bases). TRBV5-3 is treated as an ORF (open reading frame) with a function not yet certain. V was trimmed by 4 bases and J by 0 bases, leaving 10 bases between them. This CDR3 comprises 14 residues. CDR3 sequence: CARSPTVMNTEAFF. In DNA form, the CDR3 reads TGTGCCAGAAGCCCGACAGTCATGAACACTGAAGCTTTCTTT.

This clone was seen once. This sample includes further DNA sequences coding for the same CDR3. The genes are TRBV5-4 and TRBJ2-7; 7 bases are a match to TRBD1. With V trimmed by 3 bases and J by 1 base, 4 bases remained unmatched. Germline V CDR1 and CDR2: SGHNT, YYREEE (reference sequence). The CDR3 runs to 14 residues. This CDR3 reads CASSSGTASYEQYF. The CDR3 DNA reads TGTGCCAGCAGCTCCGGGACAGCGTCCTACGAGCAGTACTTC.

The chain carries TRBV11-2 and TRBJ2-3; 10 nucleotides match TRBD2. This CDR3 spans 16 amino acids. Germline CDR1 and CDR2: SGHAT and FQNNGV. The V segment lost 3 bases and the J segment 5 bases; nucleotides outside the gene matches: 8. The CDR3 region is CASSFLPSGGQDTQYF. The DNA for the CDR3 is TGTGCCAGCAGCTTTTTGCCTAGCGGGGGTCAAGATACGCAGTATTTT.

This chain uses TRBV9 with TRBJ1-1, with a tentative D call TRBD1 (5 bases). The CDR3 spans 14 residues. The V and J ends lost 0 bases and 5 bases respectively, with 11 bases between them. Per germline, CDR1 SGDLS and CDR2 YYNGEE. The DNA of the CDR3 is TGTGCCAGCAGCGTAGGGGACGAAGGGACTGAAGCTTTCTTT. Translating gives CASSVGDEGTEAFF.